Listed here are 8 T cell receptor beta chains from one sample, sequenced in a study of blood T cell repertoires in COVID-19. Assay used: immunoSEQ multiplex PCR; TCRdb lists only in-frame clones, some missing. Counted here are fewer than 300,000 clones, about 85% occurring once; the ten biggest clones make up 0.87%. Sequencing input: peripheral blood. The receptors stem from a human donor with COVID-19, enrolled during active disease. The donor label of this sample is uncertain.

This chain connects TRBV24-1 to TRBJ2-7, with a tentative D call TRBD1 (5 bases). In germline, CDR1 is KGHDR, CDR2 SFDVKD. V was clipped by 10 bases and J by 5 bases, with 14 bases between them. The CDR3 totals 12 residues. CDR3 DNA sequence: TGTGCCACTGCCCAGACAGTGGACGAGCAGTACTTC. This codes for CATAQTVDEQYF.

The chain couples TRBV28 to TRBJ1-5, with no clear D. The length of the CDR3 is 14 residues. V lost 7 bases and J 4 bases, leaving 14 bases between the germline ends. Germline loops: CDR1 MDHEN, CDR2 SYDVKM. For the CDR3, the DNA is TGTGCCAGCACCAAACGGCAGGTAAATCAGCCCCAGCATTTT. This codes for CASTKRQVNQPQHF.

The chain has TRBV4-1 and TRBJ2-1, with 10 bases matching TRBD1. Trimming cost V 6 bases and J 10 bases; bases outside gene matches: 15. Germline CDR1 reads MGHRA; CDR2 reads YSYEKL. There are 16 residues in the CDR3. CDR3 nucleotide sequence: TGCGCCAGCAGTTTTACCGGGACAGGGGACCCATGGGAGCAGTTCTTC. This translates into CASSFTGTGDPWEQFF.

This chain uses TRBV5-5 with TRBJ1-3; D is possibly TRBD1 (6 bases). This CDR3 has 16 amino acids. Germline lookup yields CDR1 SGHKS and CDR2 YYEKEE (reference sequence). V was cut by 1 base and J by 2 bases, with 13 bases left in between. The CDR3 nucleotides read TGTGCCAGCAGCTTGTCGGACAGTAACACTGGAAACACCATATATTTT. Its protein product is CASSLSDSNTGNTIYF.

CDR3 bases: TGTGCCATCCGCCCGGCTACAGGCAGTAATGAAAAACTGTTTTTT. It specifies CAIRPATGSNEKLFF. V and J are TRBV28 and TRBJ1-4, with D tentatively TRBD1 (5 bases). The length of the CDR3 is 15 residues. The ends were cut back, 10 bases at V and 4 bases at J, with 19 bases in the middle. Germline values: CDR1 MDHEN, CDR2 SYDVKM.

This sequence joins TRBV7-6 and TRBJ1-2, with D unresolved. CDR1 is SGHVS, CDR2 FNYEAQ, per germline. Trimming cost V 5 bases and J 6 bases, with 7 bases left between them. The CDR3 runs 11 residues. The CDR3 nucleotides read TGTGCCAGCAGCCTCTCAGATGGCTACACCTTC. This encodes CASSLSDGYTF.

The genes are TRBV29-1 and TRBJ2-3; D is possibly TRBD2 (5 bases). The CDR3 covers 12 residues. The ends were cut back, 4 bases at V and 4 bases at J, with 9 bases in the middle. CDR1 SQVTM and CDR2 ANQGSEA come from the germline V gene. The CDR3 DNA follows: TGCAGCGTTGTCCCCGGGGCAGATACGCAGTATTTT. Translated, it gives CSVVPGADTQYF.

The chain employs TRBV10-3 and TRBJ2-1, with TRBD2 identical over 8 bases. The CDR3 is 16 amino acids. Germline loops: CDR1 ENHRY, CDR2 SYGVKD. Germline trimming cut 4 bases from V and 9 bases from J; bases unmatched to any gene: 14. The chain's CDR3 is CAISVAGLAETGEQFF. The CDR3 nucleotides are TGTGCCATCAGTGTTGCAGGACTAGCCGAAACGGGTGAGCAGTTCTTC.